A selection of T cell receptor beta chains follows, all from one sample in a study of T cell changes during pregnancy in multiple sclerosis. Only in-frame clones appear in the TCRdb table, and some are missing; sequencing was by immunoSEQ multiplex PCR. This sample has about 70,000 clones; approximately 92% occur once, and the top ten carry 3%. The material sequenced was CD8+ T cells from peripheral blood mononuclear cells, taken in the third trimester of pregnancy. These TCRs come from a female donor in good health, enrolled as a control in a pregnancy study. CDR3s include the opening cysteine and the closing phenylalanine or tryptophan. The D gene is left open where the match is weak. Size values are once, few and many counts, or a class for expanded clones, and some rows have none.

j_call,v_call,clone_size,d_call,cdr3_nt,cdr3_aa
TRBJ1-5,TRBV4-2,-,-,TGTGCCAGCAGCCAAGATCGGGTAGGGGGCAATCAGCCCCAGCATTTT,CASSQDRVGGNQPQHF
TRBJ2-3,TRBV6-1,-,-,TGTGCCAGCAGTGAAGGAGGCGGACAGTTTTTCGGCACAGATACGCAGTATTTT,CASSEGGGQFFGTDTQYF
TRBJ2-6,TRBV7-9,once,TRBD1,TGTGCCAGCAGCCCACCCACCGGGACAGGGGGCTTTGGGGCCAACGTCCTGACTTTC,CASSPPTGTGGFGANVLTF
TRBJ2-2,TRBV4-3,-,TRBD1,TGCGCCAGCAGCCAAGGGACAGGGGGGGCCGGGGAGCTGTTTTTT,CASSQGTGGAGELFF
TRBJ1-1,TRBV19,few,TRBD1,TGTGCCAGTAGGACAGGGACATACACTGAAGCTTTCTTT,CASRTGTYTEAFF
TRBJ2-1,TRBV9,-,TRBD2,TGTGCCAGCAGCGTAGTGGGCGGGGGGGCCGGAAATGAGCAGTTCTTC,CASSVVGGGAGNEQFF
TRBJ1-4,TRBV7-6,-,-,TGTGCCAGCAGCTTATCTCAGGGCGGCGAAAAACTGTTTTTT,CASSLSQGGEKLFF
TRBJ2-7,TRBV7-9,-,-,TGTGCCAGCAGCTCCCATGGTAAGGGGTTTTACGAGCAGTACTTC,CASSSHGKGFYEQYF
TRBJ1-5,TRBV19,few,-,TGTGCCAGCTTACAACAGGGATATAGCAATCAGCCCCAGCATTTT,CASLQQGYSNQPQHF
TRBJ1-4,TRBV7-8,-,TRBD1,TGTGCCAGCAGCGTCACCGGGACAGCTAATGAAAAACTGTTTTTT,CASSVTGTANEKLFF
TRBJ2-7,TRBV6-5,-,TRBD1,TGTGCCAGCAGTTACTCGACAGGGGGCGGCTACGAGCAGTACTTC,CASSYSTGGGYEQYF
TRBJ1-1,TRBV19,-,-,TGTGCCAGTAGTTTTTACAGGGATGAAGCTTTCTTT,CASSFYRDEAFF
TRBJ1-1,TRBV6-4,-,-,TGTGCCAGCAGCCGGGGAGAGAACACTGAAGCTTTCTTT,CASSRGENTEAFF
TRBJ1-1,TRBV7-9,-,-,TGTGCCAGCAGCGACAGGCTCAACACTGAAGCTTTCTTT,CASSDRLNTEAFF
TRBJ2-7,TRBV27,-,-,TGTGCCAGCAGTTATTCCCATTTCTACGAGCAGTACTTC,CASSYSHFYEQYF
TRBJ2-5,TRBV7-3,-,TRBD2,TGTGCCAGCAGCTTAATGAGCGGGGAATCCCCAGAGACCCAGTACTTC,CASSLMSGESPETQYF
TRBJ1-4,TRBV7-9,-,-,TGTGCCAGCAGCTTAGGGAGCACTAATGAAAAACTGTTTTTT,CASSLGSTNEKLFF
TRBJ2-7,TRBV6-1,once,TRBD1,TGTGCCAGCAGTGAGGCCCCCGGGACAGCAGCCTACGAGCAGTACTTC,CASSEAPGTAAYEQYF
TRBJ1-1,TRBV2,-,-,TGTGCCAGCAGTGACCGGGGGGAGAACACTGAAGCTTTCTTT,CASSDRGENTEAFF
TRBJ2-1,TRBV13,-,TRBD2,TGTGCCAGCAGCTTGGAAGGGACTAGCGGGGGGGCTCTCAACAATGAGCAGTTCTTC,CASSLEGTSGGALNNEQFF
TRBJ1-1,TRBV5-1,-,-,TGCGCCAGCACCTCGGAGGGCTCTGAAGCTTTCTTT,CASTSEGSEAFF
TRBJ2-1,TRBV19,-,TRBD2,TGTGCCAGTAGTCCCAAAGGAGTACTAGCGGGGCGGGGGGACTACAATGAGCAGTTCTTC,CASSPKGVLAGRGDYNEQFF
TRBJ2-5,TRBV27,-,-,TGTGCCAGCATGAAACAGGACCAAGAGACCCAGTACTTC,CASMKQDQETQYF
TRBJ1-5,TRBV9,once,-,TGTGCCAGCAGCCCCGGGACAACTGGCAATCAGCCCCAGCATTTT,CASSPGTTGNQPQHF
TRBJ1-3,TRBV19,-,TRBD1,TGTGCCAGTAGTATTGGGACAGGGAGCGGCTCTGGAAACACCATATATTTT,CASSIGTGSGSGNTIYF
TRBJ1-1,TRBV29-1,few,-,TGCAGCGTTTTGACAACTGAAGCTTTCTTT,CSVLTTEAFF
TRBJ2-1,TRBV13,once,-,TGTGCCAGCAGCCCCCAAGGACGGGGGGCCCTTCACAATGAGCAGTTCTTC,CASSPQGRGALHNEQFF
TRBJ1-1,TRBV7-9,-,-,TGTGCCAGCAGCTTAGTGGACAGCTTGAACACTGAAGCTTTCTTT,CASSLVDSLNTEAFF
TRBJ2-1,TRBV6-4,-,-,TGTGCCAGCAGTGACGCAGGGACCTACAATGAGCAGTTCTTC,CASSDAGTYNEQFF
TRBJ2-5,TRBV5-5,-,-,TGTGCCAGCAGCCCGGCAGGGTACCAAGAGACCCAGTACTTC,CASSPAGYQETQYF
TRBJ2-7,TRBV9,-,TRBD1,TGTGCCAGCAGCGTAGGTGGGGACAGGATCTACGAGCAGTACTTC,CASSVGGDRIYEQYF
TRBJ1-1,TRBV19,-,TRBD1,TGTGCCAGCTGCCAAACCCGGACAGGGTTGAACACTGAAGCTTTCTTT,CASCQTRTGLNTEAFF
TRBJ2-7,TRBV4-2,-,-,TGTGCCAGCAGCCAAGGGGAAACGGACTATTTCGACGAGCAGTACTTC,CASSQGETDYFDEQYF
TRBJ2-1,TRBV4-3,-,-,TGCGCCAGCAGCCAACACAGGGAAGGCAATGAGCAGTTCTTC,CASSQHREGNEQFF
TRBJ2-1,TRBV5-1,-,-,TGCGCCAGCAGTATCGGTGCCTCCTACAATGAGCAGTTCTTC,CASSIGASYNEQFF
TRBJ1-6,TRBV30,-,TRBD1,TGTGCCTGGAGAGGGCTGGACAGGGACAATTCACCCCTCCACTTT,CAWRGLDRDNSPLHF
TRBJ2-2,TRBV29-1,-,-,TGCAGCGTTACCAGGGTCACCGGGGAGCTGTTTTTT,CSVTRVTGELFF
TRBJ1-3,TRBV5-4,-,TRBD1,TGTGCCAGCAGCGGGGACAGGGCCGTTACTGGAAACACCATATATTTT,CASSGDRAVTGNTIYF
TRBJ1-1,TRBV9,-,-,TGTGCCAGCAGCGTAGGGATAGGGGGCACTGAAGCTTTCTTT,CASSVGIGGTEAFF
TRBJ1-1,TRBV5-4,-,-,TGTGCCAGCAGCTTTTTTCAGGGGATTAGGAGAGAAGCTTTCTTT,CASSFFQGIRREAFF